The 30 T cell receptor beta chains listed next were all sequenced from one sample in a study of blood T cell repertoires in COVID-19. Libraries were prepared by immunoSEQ multiplex PCR; TCRdb keeps only in-frame clonotypes and omits some of them. The sample shows roughly 180,000 clones, around 88% of them seen only once. Specimen: PBMCs or T cells enriched from blood (not recorded which). The receptors shown here come from a woman aged 30 to 39 who had recovered from COVID-19.

The V and J genes are TRBV27 and TRBJ2-2; TRBD2 matches at 14 bases. The CDR3 consists of 18 residues. Germline CDR1 is MNHEY and CDR2 is SMNVEV (reference sequence). Trimming at V came to 8 bases and at J to 6 bases, leaving 14 bases not matched to a gene. The CDR3 is CASRQTPGLAGVSGELFF. In nucleotides, the CDR3 is TGTGCCAGCCGTCAGACCCCGGGACTAGCGGGAGTCTCCGGGGAGCTGTTTTTT.

The chain carries TRBV19 and TRBJ2-7; 7 bases fit TRBD1. Germline trimming cut 3 bases from V and 0 bases from J; bases unmatched to any gene: 17. This CDR3 contains 19 residues. Germline V gene lookup returns CDR1 LNHDA and CDR2 SQIVND (reference sequence). The DNA of the CDR3 is TGTGCCAGTAGTATGGGGAATAAGTTCGAGGGACAGTTCTCCTACGAGCAGTACTTC. Translating gives CASSMGNKFEGQFSYEQYF.

This CDR3 reads CASSDRRAISLLYEQYF. As DNA, the CDR3 is TGTGCCAGCAGTGACAGGAGGGCCATCTCCCTTCTCTACGAGCAGTACTTC. This rearrangement joins TRBV6-4 to TRBJ2-7, with D possibly being TRBD2 (6 bases). CDR1 MRHNA and CDR2 SNTAGT come from the germline V gene. This CDR3 comprises 17 residues. The V end was cut by 2 bases, the J end by 3 bases, with 20 bases between.

The chain couples TRBV19 to TRBJ1-1, with D hard to call. The length of the CDR3 is 16 residues. Germline V gene lookup returns CDR1 LNHDA and CDR2 SQIVND (reference sequence). With 6 bases removed from V and 2 bases from J, the gap between germline ends came to 19 bases. Here the CDR3 DNA reads TGTGCCAGTAGAACCCCAGAATCAGGACTAAACACTGAAGCTTTCTTT. This translates into CASRTPESGLNTEAFF.

The CDR3 is CASSVDRDDGYTF. The CDR3, as DNA: TGTGCCAGCAGCGTCGACAGGGATGACGGCTACACCTTC. The genes are TRBV9 and TRBJ1-2; 7 nucleotides align to TRBD1. CDR3 length: 13 residues. Germline CDR1 SGDLS, CDR2 YYNGEE. Germline trimming cut 2 bases from V and 8 bases from J; bases unmatched to any gene: 6.

This clone was observed at least ten times. This chain joins TRBV19 and TRBJ2-3; 13 nucleotides match TRBD2. V dropped 5 bases and J dropped 4; count of bases not matched to a gene: 9. Germline values: CDR1 LNHDA, CDR2 SQIVND (reference sequence). The CDR3 totals 17 residues. The chain's CDR3 is CASSVTGLAGSPDTQYF. The DNA of the CDR3 is TGTGCCAGTAGTGTCACGGGACTAGCGGGGAGCCCAGATACGCAGTATTTT.

V usage is TRBV27 and J usage is TRBJ2-3, with D perhaps matching TRBD1 (5 bases). Between the trimmed V and J ends, which lost 4 bases and 13 bases, there was a span of 12 bases. The CDR3 is made up of 11 amino acids. Germline CDR1 and CDR2: MNHEY and SMNVEV (reference sequence). Here the CDR3 reads CASSSNRWEYF. In nucleotides, the CDR3 is TGTGCCAGCAGTTCTAACAGGTGGGAGTATTTT.

The rearrangement links TRBV6-6 to TRBJ2-7, with 12 positions matching TRBD2. The CDR3 is 13 amino acids. V shed 10 bases and J 6 bases; nucleotides not matched to a gene: 7. Looked up from germline, CDR1 is MNHNY and CDR2 is SVGAGI (reference sequence). CDR3 amino acids: CATRLAGAIEQYF. The CDR3 region has the DNA TGTGCCACCAGACTAGCGGGAGCGATCGAGCAGTACTTC.

This chain uses TRBV3-1 (or the pseudogene TRBV3-2) with TRBJ1-3; 7 bases line up with TRBD1. The junction had 5 bases not matched to a gene; V was cut back by 6 bases and J by 0 bases. CDR1 and CDR2 from the germline V gene are LGHDT and YNNKEL (reference sequence). The length of the CDR3 is 15 residues. The CDR3 DNA sequence: TGTGCCAGCAGTAACAGGGGCGGCTCTGGAAACACCATATATTTT. Translation gives CASSNRGGSGNTIYF.

The rearrangement joins TRBV19 to TRBJ1-2, with TRBD1 identical over 7 bases. CDR3 size: 12 residues. V shed 7 bases, J shed 8 bases, and the junction held 7 bases outside the gene matches. Germline-derived CDR1 and CDR2 are LNHDA and SQIVND (reference sequence). In nucleotides, the CDR3 is TGTGCCAGTAATTACAGGGGCTTGGGCTACACCTTC. Translated: CASNYRGLGYTF.

The chain recombines TRBV16 with TRBJ2-1; 8 bases align to TRBD1. The CDR3 totals 15 residues. The V gene end was trimmed by 4 bases and the J gene end by 10 bases; junction bases not matched to a gene: 12. Looked up from germline, CDR1 is KGHSY and CDR2 is FQNENV. The CDR3 loop is CASSPAQGAGLEQFF. The CDR3 DNA sequence: TGTGCCAGCAGCCCTGCTCAGGGGGCGGGATTGGAGCAGTTCTTC.

The chain employs TRBV5-5 and TRBJ1-5; 7 nucleotides match TRBD1. The CDR3 has 15 residues. V was pared by 4 bases and J by 2 bases, with 6 bases of the junction left unmatched. Germline V CDR1 and CDR2: SGHKS, YYEKEE (reference sequence). CDR3 DNA sequence: TGTGCCAGCAGCCTGACAGGGTACGGCAATCAGCCCCAGCATTTT. Its protein product is CASSLTGYGNQPQHF.

J is TRBJ2-4 and V is TRBV3-1 (or the pseudogene TRBV3-2); TRBD2 matches 14 bases. The germline V gene has CDR1 LGHDT and CDR2 YNNKEL (reference sequence). V lost 4 bases to trimming and J lost 6 bases; unmatched junction nucleotides: 8. The CDR3 runs 17 residues. The CDR3 sequence: CASSLGTSGRRLNIQYF. CDR3 DNA sequence: TGTGCCAGCAGCCTCGGGACTAGCGGGAGAAGGCTAAACATTCAGTACTTC.

The rearrangement joins TRBV28 to TRBJ1-2; D not resolved. Germline CDR1 is MDHEN and CDR2 is SYDVKM. V was shortened by 3 bases and J by 3 bases, with 8 bases between the two germline ends. The length of the CDR3 is 13 residues. In nucleotides, the CDR3 is TGTGCCAGCAGTTTGGCGGAGCACTATGGCTACACCTTC. It yields the protein CASSLAEHYGYTF.

This clone was found once. The chain uses TRBV5-1 and TRBJ2-1; 16 nucleotides agree with TRBD2. CDR1 and CDR2 (germline): SGHRS, YFSETQ. Trimming removed 4 bases from V and 7 bases from J; junction bases left unmatched: 5. The CDR3 runs 16 residues. Here the CDR3 reads CASSPGLAGGQNEQFF. CDR3 sequence (DNA): TGCGCCAGCAGCCCGGGACTAGCGGGAGGGCAAAATGAGCAGTTCTTC.

V and J are TRBV19 and TRBJ1-2, with D hard to call. The germline V gene has CDR1 LNHDA and CDR2 SQIVND (reference sequence). V gave up 6 bases and J gave up 4 bases, with 9 bases separating them. This CDR3 is built from 12 residues. Written as DNA, the CDR3 is TGTGCCAGTAGCTCAGAGGGCTATGGCTACACCTTC. It encodes CASSSEGYGYTF. Full variable domain (remainder filled in from reference TRBV19 and TRBJ1-2): DGGITQSPKYLFRKEGQNVTLSCEQNLNHDAMYWYRQDPGQGLRLIYYSQIVNDFQKGDIAEGYSVSREKKESFPLTVTSAQKNPTAFYLCASSSEGYGYTFGSGTRLTVV.

This chain links TRBV15 with TRBJ1-4, with 11 bases that match TRBD1. Germline assignment: CDR1 LNHNV and CDR2 YYDKDF (reference sequence). V lost 4 bases, J lost 4 bases, and 5 bases stayed unmatched. The CDR3 is made up of 16 amino acids. The CDR3 reads CATSKPGQGGNEKLFF. The CDR3, as DNA: TGTGCCACCAGCAAACCGGGACAGGGGGGTAATGAAAAACTGTTTTTT.

CDR3 sequence reads: CASSIDPSGRALTQYF. CDR3 coding DNA: TGTGCCAGTAGTATAGATCCAAGCGGGAGGGCTCTGACCCAGTACTTC. V is TRBV19 and J is TRBJ2-5; the match to TRBD2 covers 10 bases. The junction had 8 bases not matched to a gene; V was cut back by 0 bases and J by 7 bases. This CDR3 region has 16 residues. The germline V gene has CDR1 LNHDA and CDR2 SQIVND (reference sequence). The complete variable domain, with remaining parts taken from reference TRBV19 and TRBJ2-5, reads DGGITQSPKYLFRKEGQNVTLSCEQNLNHDAMYWYRQDPGQGLRLIYYSQIVNDFQKGDIAEGYSVSREKKESFPLTVTSAQKNPTAFYLCASSIDPSGRALTQYFGPGTRLLVL.

This clone appeared once. This chain links TRBV6-6 with TRBJ2-1, with 11 bases that match TRBD2. Germline CDR1 reads MNHNY; CDR2 reads SVGAGI (reference sequence). CDR3 length: 18 amino acids. The V and J ends lost 5 bases and 4 bases, in that order; junction bases with no gene match: 13. For the CDR3, the DNA is TGTGCCAGCAGTCCGTTAGCGGGGGGGGCCCATTGGTACAATGAGCAGTTCTTC. Amino acid sequence: CASSPLAGGAHWYNEQFF.

J is TRBJ1-1 and V is TRBV7-8; unclear D gene. The ends were cut back, 0 bases at V and 1 base at J, with 30 bases in the middle. This CDR3 region has 22 residues. Germline loops: CDR1 SGHVS, CDR2 FQNEAQ. The CDR3 nucleotides read TGTGCCAGCAGCTTAGCGCGGCAGGCGCTCGGAGGCGTCAAGCGCGGGAACACTGAAGCTTTCTTT. Its protein is CASSLARQALGGVKRGNTEAFF.

This clone was observed once. V is TRBV7-7 and J is TRBJ2-1; 8 nucleotides line up with TRBD2. There are 15 residues in the CDR3. Germline trimming cut 4 bases from V and 7 bases from J; bases unmatched to any gene: 9. Germline lookup yields CDR1 SSHAT and CDR2 FNYEAQ (reference sequence). The CDR3 bases are TGTGCCAGCAGCTCCGGGACTTCGGGGGGGAATGAGCAGTTCTTC. Translated, it gives CASSSGTSGGNEQFF.

This chain joins TRBV5-1 and TRBJ1-1; unclear D gene. The germline V gene has CDR1 SGHRS and CDR2 YFSETQ. V was cut by 0 bases and J by 7 bases, with 16 bases left in between. This CDR3 is 15 amino acids long. The CDR3 DNA follows: TGCGCCAGCAGCTTGGTTGGAGGGAGGATGGGTGAAGCTTTCTTT. Amino acid sequence: CASSLVGGRMGEAFF.

The table lists this clone with a few counts. V is TRBV28 and J is TRBJ2-7; D might be TRBD1 (5 bases). Germline CDR1 reads MDHEN; CDR2 reads SYDVKM. V was trimmed by 6 bases and J by 3 bases, leaving 12 bases between them. The CDR3 is 13 amino acids. This chain's CDR3 is CASSPTVFYEQYF. The CDR3 DNA follows: TGTGCCAGCAGCCCGACAGTTTTCTACGAGCAGTACTTC.

The chain carries TRBV3-1 (or the pseudogene TRBV3-2) and TRBJ1-1; D uncertain. Germline CDR1 LGHDT, CDR2 YNNKEL (reference sequence). This CDR3 spans 14 amino acids. Trimming stripped 4 bases from V and 0 bases from J, with 9 bases between. The CDR3, as DNA: TGTGCCAGCAGCCGGAGGAACTTGAACACTGAAGCTTTCTTT. This sequence encodes CASSRRNLNTEAFF.

The sample holds one count of this clone. The chain is built from TRBV2 and TRBJ1-4; D gene unclear. There are 12 residues in the CDR3. Germline assignment: CDR1 SNHLY and CDR2 FYNNEI. Trimming pared 8 bases from V and 5 bases from J, leaving 9 bases between. CDR3 nucleotides: TGTGCCAGCCGCACCGGGAATGAAAAACTGTTTTTT. As protein: CASRTGNEKLFF.

The chain couples TRBV28 to TRBJ2-3; TRBD2 matches 14 bases. The CDR3 runs 14 residues. Germline V gene lookup returns CDR1 MDHEN and CDR2 SYDVKM. J lost 8 bases, V lost 5 bases, and 3 bases had no gene match. CDR3 residues: CASSDGLAGGTQYF. CDR3 DNA sequence: TGTGCCAGCAGTGATGGACTAGCGGGAGGTACGCAGTATTTT.

The rearrangement links TRBV5-5 to TRBJ2-7; 8 bases are shared with TRBD2. Trimming took 1 base from V and 4 from J; bases not matched to a gene: 7. This CDR3 has 15 residues. Germline CDR1 SGHKS, CDR2 YYEKEE (reference sequence). CDR3 region: CASSLYVTSEYEQYF. In DNA, the CDR3 is TGTGCCAGCAGCTTGTATGTGACTAGCGAGTACGAGCAGTACTTC.

This chain links TRBV11-3 with TRBJ2-7; 8 bases fit TRBD1. Germline-derived CDR1 and CDR2 are SGHNT and YENEEA. There are 13 residues in the CDR3. Unmatched junction bases numbered 5, after V lost 1 base and J lost 9 bases. Here the CDR3 DNA reads TGTGCCAGCAGCTTAGGACAGGGGTATGTGCAGTACTTC. It translates to CASSLGQGYVQYF.

The V and J genes are TRBV2 and TRBJ1-2; D remains unclear. Trimming pared 3 bases from V and 3 bases from J, leaving 8 bases between. CDR3 size: 13 residues. In germline, CDR1 is SNHLY, CDR2 FYNNEI. CDR3 region: CASSEEEDYGYTF. Written as DNA, the CDR3 is TGTGCCAGCAGTGAGGAGGAGGACTATGGCTACACCTTC.

The rearrangement uses TRBV4-2 and TRBJ1-2; 8 bases match TRBD1. This CDR3 region has 15 residues. V lost 3 bases and J lost 2; bases outside the gene matches: 5. Germline values: CDR1 LGHNA, CDR2 YNFKEQ. CDR3 sequence: CASSQATGGNYGYTF. The DNA of the CDR3 is TGTGCCAGCAGCCAGGCAACAGGGGGGAACTATGGCTACACCTTC.